The entry below gives a single T cell receptor beta chain sequence along with its context. The data belong to a study of OX40 agonist ivuxolimab in advanced cancers. Study summary: An agonistic human IgG2 monoclonal antibody against OX40 (CD134) was given.

Trimming removed 7 bases from V and 2 bases from J; junction bases left unmatched: 10. The CDR3 consists of 17 residues. CDR1 SGHAT and CDR2 FQNNGV come from the germline V gene. Clones were read by immunoSEQ multiplex PCR, and TCRdb kept only the in-frame ones, dropping some. The sample carries approximately 32,000 clones, approximately 91% recorded once. The gene calls are TRBV11-2 and TRBJ2-6, with 8 bases lining up with TRBD2. The sequencing used CD4+ or CD8+ T cells sorted from blood, collected in a trial of the OX40 agonist ivuxolimab. This clonotype was sampled from an adult with an advanced solid tumor such as melanoma, head and neck, liver or kidney cancer. The DNA for the CDR3 is TGTGCCAGCAATTCGGGGGGGCTCCCAACTGGGGCCAACGTCCTGACTTTC. It encodes CASNSGGLPTGANVLTF.